The 32 T cell receptor beta chains reported below all come from one sample, sequenced in a study of control samples from healthy donors and cancer patients. Sequencing used immunoSEQ multiplex PCR; TCRdb keeps in-frame clones, though not all of them. The sample records some 150,000 clones, around 90% being singletons. Sequences were obtained from blood. These receptors were collected from a man between 18 and 29 years old in good health.

The chain combines TRBV4-2 with TRBJ2-1; 8 bases match TRBD1. V was pared by 0 bases and J by 2 bases, with 3 bases of the junction left unmatched. This CDR3 spans 16 amino acids. Germline lookup yields CDR1 LGHNA and CDR2 YNFKEQ. The CDR3 coding sequence is TGTGCCAGCAGCCAAGAGGAGACAGGGGCCTACAATGAGCAGTTCTTC. Translating it yields CASSQEETGAYNEQFF.

The rearrangement uses TRBV6-5 and TRBJ2-7; tentatively, D is TRBD1 (6 bases). Germline lookup yields CDR1 MNHEY and CDR2 SVGAGI. The CDR3 covers 15 residues. With 5 bases removed from V and 2 bases from J, the gap between germline ends came to 16 bases. The CDR3 region is CASSIRPQGAYEQYF. The CDR3 DNA is TGTGCCAGCAGTATTCGACCACAGGGCGCCTACGAGCAGTACTTC.

V and J are TRBV19 and TRBJ2-7; D possibly corresponds to TRBD2 (6 bases). The CDR3 totals 15 residues. Germline V gene data show CDR1 as LNHDA and CDR2 as SQIVND (reference sequence). Trimming left V 5 bases short and J 2 bases short, with 16 bases between. DNA of the CDR3: TGTGCCAGTAGTCGCGAGATCGGGGGTACCTACGAGCAGTACTTC. It is translated as CASSREIGGTYEQYF.

This chain links TRBV29-1 with TRBJ2-7, with 10 bases identical to TRBD1. The V and J ends lost 1 base and 2 bases, in that order; junction bases with no gene match: 8. The CDR3 covers 16 residues. Germline-derived CDR1 and CDR2 are SQVTM and ANQGSEA. The chain's CDR3 is CSVEVRDRGSTYEQYF. CDR3 nucleotide sequence: TGCAGCGTTGAAGTCCGGGACAGGGGCAGTACCTACGAGCAGTACTTC.

The chain links TRBV19 to TRBJ2-2; a weak D match, TRBD1 (7 bases). Germline-derived CDR1 and CDR2 are LNHDA and SQIVND (reference sequence). This CDR3 is built from 16 residues. V was shortened by 7 bases and J by 4 bases, with 19 bases between the two germline ends. The CDR3 protein is CASTQGGRAGTGELFF. CDR3 bases: TGTGCCAGTACCCAGGGGGGCAGGGCGGGCACCGGGGAGCTGTTTTTT. The complete variable domain, with remaining parts taken from reference TRBV19 and TRBJ2-2, reads DGGITQSPKYLFRKEGQNVTLSCEQNLNHDAMYWYRQDPGQGLRLIYYSQIVNDFQKGDIAEGYSVSREKKESFPLTVTSAQKNPTAFYLCASTQGGRAGTGELFFGEGSRLTVL.

The chain carries TRBV13 and TRBJ1-3, with D possibly being TRBD1 (6 bases). Germline CDR1 reads PRHDT; CDR2 reads FYEKMQ (reference sequence). V gave up 6 bases and J gave up 2 bases, with 14 bases separating them. The CDR3 loop spans 15 amino acids. The chain's CDR3 is CASSFTYRAGNTIYF. The CDR3 DNA follows: TGTGCCAGCAGTTTTACGTACAGGGCTGGAAACACCATATATTTT.

The chain carries TRBV6-6 and TRBJ2-2; TRBD1 aligns across 8 bases. Trimming took 6 bases from V and 4 from J; bases not matched to a gene: 7. In germline, CDR1 is MNHNY, CDR2 SVGAGI (reference sequence). CDR3 length: 15 residues. In DNA, the CDR3 is TGTGCCAGCAGGGACAGGGCAGGTGGCACCGGGGAGCTGTTTTTT. Translated, it gives CASRDRAGGTGELFF.

The J gene is TRBJ1-6, the V gene TRBV5-1; no clear D. The CDR3 sequence is 13 residues long. The V end lost 0 bases, the J end lost 8 bases, and 6 bases lay between the germline ends. In germline, CDR1 is SGHRS, CDR2 YFSETQ. DNA for the CDR3: TGCGCCAGCAGCTTGGATGAGGATTCACCCCTCCACTTT. The encoded protein is CASSLDEDSPLHF.

This clone was seen a single time. This chain joins TRBV14 and TRBJ2-7; TRBD1 matches 9 bases. The V gene end was trimmed by 4 bases and the J gene end by 6 bases; junction bases not matched to a gene: 7. This CDR3 comprises 14 residues. Germline V gene sequence: CDR1 SGHDN, CDR2 FVKESK. The CDR3 reads CASSRRTGVREQYF. The CDR3 bases are TGTGCCAGCAGCCGAAGGACAGGGGTACGCGAGCAGTACTTC.

The V call is TRBV5-1, the J call TRBJ2-5; 10 bases match TRBD1. The J segment lost 8 bases and the V segment lost 3 bases, leaving 1 base of the junction unmatched. The length of the CDR3 is 12 residues. Per the germline V gene, CDR1 is SGHRS and CDR2 is YFSETQ. Here the CDR3 reads CASSWDRGTQYF. Here the CDR3 DNA reads TGCGCCAGCAGCTGGGACAGGGGTACCCAGTACTTC.

The rearrangement joins TRBV19 to TRBJ1-5; no firm D call. V shed 0 bases and J shed 10 bases, with 10 bases lying between them. The germline V gene encodes CDR1 LNHDA and CDR2 SQIVND (reference sequence). This CDR3 spans 13 amino acids. The CDR3 loop reads CASSIEATDPQHF. DNA of the CDR3: TGTGCCAGTAGTATAGAGGCAACGGACCCCCAGCATTTT.

Concerning this clone: The sample has other DNA sequences that encode this CDR3 too. V usage is TRBV10-1 and J usage is TRBJ1-5, with D unresolved. Trimming cost V 0 bases and J 4 bases, with 1 base left between them. Germline V lookup: CDR1 WNHNN, CDR2 SYGVQD (reference sequence). The CDR3 loop spans 12 amino acids. The CDR3 nucleotides read TGCGCCAGCAGTGAGTCGAATCAGCCCCAGCATTTT. Translation: CASSESNQPQHF.

The rearrangement joins TRBV28 to TRBJ1-2, with no clear D. Germline CDR1 is MDHEN and CDR2 is SYDVKM. This CDR3 is 16 amino acids long. Trimming pared 6 bases from V and 5 bases from J, leaving 22 bases between. CDR3 nucleotides: TGTGCCAGCAGACCCGCCCCGGACCCTACGGTATATGGCTACACCTTC. It specifies CASRPAPDPTVYGYTF.

This chain joins TRBV4-2 and TRBJ2-7, with D possibly matching TRBD1 (5 bases). CDR3 length: 15 amino acids. Germline V CDR1 and CDR2: LGHNA, YNFKEQ. V was trimmed by 3 bases and J by 2 bases, leaving 14 bases between them. This chain's CDR3 is CASSQSPDRTYEQYF. In DNA form, the CDR3 reads TGTGCCAGCAGCCAGTCCCCCGACAGAACCTACGAGCAGTACTTC.

V gene TRBV24-1 combines with J gene TRBJ2-1, with TRBD1 as a possible D gene (5 bases). The CDR3 extends over 13 amino acids. V gave up 0 bases and J gave up 10 bases, with 9 bases separating them. Germline-derived CDR1 and CDR2 are KGHDR and SFDVKD. For the CDR3, the DNA is TGTGCCACCAGTGATTTGCTGAAGGGGGAGCAGTTCTTC. This gives the protein CATSDLLKGEQFF.

As regards this clone: At one boundary the junction diverges from the germline segment, which might be a read error. Here the CDR3 DNA reads TGTGCCAGCAGTGGAGGCTCAGACCGAACCTACGGGCAGTACTTC. It specifies CASSGGSDRTYGQYF. V is TRBV25-1 and J is TRBJ2-7; no reliable D call. This CDR3 has 15 amino acids. Germline-derived CDR1 and CDR2 are MGHDK and SYGVNS.

Worth noting for this clone: This CDR3 is also generated by other DNA sequences in the sample. In DNA, the CDR3 is TGCGCCAGCAGCCTAGACAGCAACACCGGGGAGCTGTTTTTT. This sequence encodes CASSLDSNTGELFF. V usage is TRBV5-1 and J usage is TRBJ2-2, with D perhaps TRBD1 (5 bases). There are 14 residues in the CDR3. Germline-derived CDR1 and CDR2 are SGHRS and YFSETQ. The ends were cut back, 4 bases at V and 2 bases at J, with 9 bases in the middle. Drawing the rest from reference TRBV5-1 and TRBJ2-2, the complete variable domain is KAGVTQTPRYLIKTRGQQVTLSCSPISGHRSVSWYQQTPGQGLQFLFEYFSETQRNKGNFPGRFSGRQFSNSRSEMNVSTLELGDSALYLCASSLDSNTGELFFGEGSRLTVL.

The chain employs TRBV9 and TRBJ1-3, with D unclear. This CDR3 region has 17 residues. From germline, CDR1 is SGDLS and CDR2 YYNGEE. V lost 0 bases and J lost 1, with 14 bases in between. Here the CDR3 DNA reads TGTGCCAGCAGCGTAGGGTCAGCGTGGGGTTCTGGAAACACCATATATTTT. Its translation: CASSVGSAWGSGNTIYF.

V gene TRBV27 combines with J gene TRBJ2-5; D possibly matches TRBD1 or TRBD2 (6 bases each). Trimming pared 3 bases from V and 5 bases from J, leaving 13 bases between. Per the germline V gene, CDR1 is MNHEY and CDR2 is SMNVEV (reference sequence). There are 14 residues in the CDR3. As DNA, the CDR3 is TGTGCCAGCAGTTTTAGGGGGGCCGTCGAGACCCAGTACTTC. Its protein is CASSFRGAVETQYF.

This clone came up once. The V gene is TRBV3-1 (or the pseudogene TRBV3-2), the J gene TRBJ2-7; D ambiguous. Germline V CDR1 and CDR2: LGHDT, YNNKEL (reference sequence). This CDR3 comprises 11 residues. The V and J ends lost 5 bases and 5 bases respectively, with 7 bases between them. The chain's CDR3 is CASSRANEQYF. Written as DNA, the CDR3 is TGTGCCAGCAGCAGGGCCAACGAGCAGTACTTC.

The chain uses TRBV5-1 and TRBJ2-2; no clear D. The CDR3 sequence is 13 residues long. V lost 4 bases and J lost 7, with 11 bases in between. Germline-derived CDR1 and CDR2 are SGHRS and YFSETQ. The CDR3 bases are TGCGCCAGCAGCCCATCGGAGTACGGGGAGCTGTTTTTT. Protein product: CASSPSEYGELFF.

The rearrangement uses TRBV7-7 and TRBJ2-1, with D maybe TRBD1 (6 bases). The germline V and J ends were trimmed by 3 bases and 7 bases, with 13 bases remaining between them. In germline, CDR1 is SSHAT, CDR2 FNYEAQ (reference sequence). The CDR3 spans 14 residues. The CDR3 is CASSFSGVGNEQFF. The CDR3 DNA reads TGTGCCAGCAGCTTTTCAGGGGTCGGGAATGAGCAGTTCTTC.

This clone was counted only a few times. V gene TRBV30 combines with J gene TRBJ2-7, with unresolved D. Germline values: CDR1 GTSNPN, CDR2 SVGIG (reference sequence). The V end was cut by 2 bases, the J end by 0 bases, with 8 bases between. There are 13 residues in the CDR3. CDR3 DNA sequence: TGTGCCTGGAGTCCTGGGTTCTCCTACGAGCAGTACTTC. It translates to CAWSPGFSYEQYF.

This clone was counted once. The gene calls are TRBV18 and TRBJ1-2; D not certain. Germline CDR1 KGHSH, CDR2 LQKENI. V lost 6 bases to trimming and J lost 0 bases, with 17 bases between them. CDR3 size: 16 residues. CDR3 residues: CASSPSSEAANYGYTF. The CDR3 DNA is TGTGCCAGCTCCCCTTCGAGCGAAGCTGCTAACTATGGCTACACCTTC.

This clone appeared a single time. J is TRBJ2-5 and V is TRBV19; 11 nucleotides agree with TRBD1. Germline V gene data show CDR1 as LNHDA and CDR2 as SQIVND (reference sequence). The CDR3 has 15 amino acids. The trim removed 4 bases at V and 9 bases at J, leaving 10 bases unmatched. The chain's CDR3 is CASSTGQGAAGSQYF. CDR3 bases: TGTGCCAGTAGTACCGGACAGGGGGCGGCTGGGTCCCAGTACTTC.

This chain uses TRBV9 with TRBJ2-3; unclear D gene. CDR1 SGDLS and CDR2 YYNGEE come from the germline V gene. V dropped 0 bases and J dropped 2 bases, with 10 bases sitting between them. This CDR3 comprises 15 residues. CDR3 region: CASSVDLGNTDTQYF. The CDR3 nucleotides are TGTGCCAGCAGCGTAGATTTGGGGAACACAGATACGCAGTATTTT.

This chain joins TRBV6-5 and TRBJ2-3; possible D gene TRBD1, 7 bases. V lost 8 bases to trimming and J lost 0 bases, with 12 bases between them. CDR1 is MNHEY and CDR2 is SVGAGI in the germline V gene. This CDR3 region has 14 residues. The CDR3: CASSTGTSTDTQYF. The DNA of the CDR3 is TGTGCCAGCTCGACAGGGACTAGCACAGATACGCAGTATTTT.

V and J are TRBV2 and TRBJ1-6; 7 nucleotides align to TRBD1. V lost 7 bases and J lost 8; bases outside the gene matches: 11. The germline CDR1 and CDR2 sequences are SNHLY and FYNNEI. CDR3 size: 15 residues. The CDR3: CASKGTRGEHSPLHF. Written as DNA, the CDR3 is TGTGCCAGCAAGGGGACCAGGGGGGAACATTCACCCCTCCACTTT.

The chain uses TRBV3-1 (or the pseudogene TRBV3-2) and TRBJ1-2, with D hard to call. V lost 1 base to trimming and J lost 0 bases, with 9 bases between them. The germline CDR1 and CDR2 sequences are LGHDT and YNNKEL (reference sequence). There are 15 residues in the CDR3. The DNA of the CDR3 is TGTGCCAGCAGCCAAGGAGCGACTGCTAACTATGGCTACACCTTC. It specifies CASSQGATANYGYTF.

V is TRBV7-3 and J is TRBJ2-5; 9 nucleotides agree with TRBD1. The CDR3 totals 18 residues. Germline values: CDR1 SGHTA, CDR2 FQGTGA. The trim removed 2 bases at V and 7 bases at J, leaving 17 bases unmatched. CDR3 protein: CASSLGPPAGQGMGTQYF. The CDR3 DNA reads as TGTGCCAGCAGCTTAGGCCCCCCGGCGGGACAGGGTATGGGGACCCAGTACTTC.

The chain combines TRBV6-2 or TRBV6-3 with TRBJ2-7; no reliable D call. Trimming left V 2 bases short and J 7 bases short, with 6 bases between. This CDR3 is 11 amino acids long. CDR1 and CDR2 from the germline V gene are MNHEY and SVGEGT. CDR3 amino acids: CASSYGWEQYF. CDR3 sequence (DNA): TGTGCCAGCAGTTACGGGTGGGAGCAGTACTTC.

CDR3 loop: CASSATGHQPQHF. Here the CDR3 DNA reads TGTGCCAGCAGCGCAACAGGGCATCAGCCCCAGCATTTT. This rearrangement joins TRBV9 to TRBJ1-5, with D tentatively TRBD1 (6 bases). The CDR3 runs to 13 residues. Germline CDR1 and CDR2: SGDLS and YYNGEE. V dropped 3 bases and J dropped 5 bases, with 9 bases sitting between them. The full variable domain, its missing parts supplied by reference TRBV9 and TRBJ1-5, is DSGVTQTPKHLITATGQRVTLRCSPRSGDLSVYWYQQSLDQGLQFLIQYYNGEERAKGNILERFSAQQFPDLHSELNLSSLELGDSALYFCASSATGHQPQHFGDGTRLSIL.